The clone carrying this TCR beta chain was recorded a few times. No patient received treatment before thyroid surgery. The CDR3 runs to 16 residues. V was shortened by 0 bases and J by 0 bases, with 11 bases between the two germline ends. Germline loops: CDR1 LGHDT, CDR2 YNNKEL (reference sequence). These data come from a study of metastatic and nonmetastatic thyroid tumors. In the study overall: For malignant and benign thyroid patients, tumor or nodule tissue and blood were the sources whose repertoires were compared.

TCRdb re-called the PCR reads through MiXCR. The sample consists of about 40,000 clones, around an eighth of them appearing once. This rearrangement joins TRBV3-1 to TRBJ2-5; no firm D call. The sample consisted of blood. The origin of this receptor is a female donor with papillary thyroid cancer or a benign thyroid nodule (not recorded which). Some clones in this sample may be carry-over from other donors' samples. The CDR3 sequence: CASSQDRARYQETQYF. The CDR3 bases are TGTGCCAGCAGCCAAGATAGGGCTCGGTACCAAGAGACCCAGTACTTC.